The entry that follows covers one TCR beta chain sequence. The source of the sample is a study of CD8 T cells in Susac syndrome. Germline CDR1 is LNHDA and CDR2 is SQIVND (reference sequence). J was trimmed by 8 bases and V by 6 bases; bases with no gene match: 8. The CDR3 loop spans 13 amino acids. It was with random hexamers that about 0.45 to 1 ug RNA was reverse transcribed. TCRdb called the immunoSEQ multiplex PCR reads again in MiXCR, with one record for every CDR3 protein. The sample contains approximately 190,000 distinct CDR3 sequences, nearly 97% of which appear only once. V and J are TRBV19 and TRBJ1-2; 8 positions match TRBD1. The sequence came from a human donor with Susac syndrome. The sequencing sample was made of CD4+ T cells from PBMCs. The CDR3 DNA follows: TGTGCCAGTAGACAGACAGGGGTTTACGGCTACACCTTC. Its translation: CASRQTGVYGYTF.